This TCR beta chain was identified during a study of response to subunit inactivated influenza vaccine (dated by TCRdb to the late 2010s). Looking at the study overall: Deep quantitative profiling of the T cell receptor repertoire was used in the study to follow responses to a trivalent subunit inactivated influenza vaccine.

Worth noting for this clonotype: No cognate antigen has been identified for it. Base qualities are not at hand, and no much larger clone is one base apart.

Study-wide conclusions, independent of this receptor: The authors suggested that each seasonal influenza vaccination may recruit only a limited number of new T cells.

Library preparation employed RT-PCR. Sequencing was carried out with an Illumina HiSeq 2500. In-frame beta chains were kept once TCRdb had trimmed the public reads at Q25 with fastp and called clones with MiXCR. Every distinct CDR3 protein forms one entry, paired with its most common genes and DNA. The sample profile shows hundreds of thousands of distinct CDR3 sequences; over 11% of them were found once. The ten biggest clones cover around 6.5% of the sample. The CDR3, cysteine through phenylalanine, is 14 amino acids long. Solely the CDR3 DNA is kept, with 42 bases framed from the first base. V loses 7 bases of germline sequence and J loses 3 bases, and the interval between the two ends is 16 bases.

The receptor was derived from a man between 50 and 59 years old who received an inactivated influenza vaccine. Donor details come from another sample of the same person, matched by shared clones. This material consisted of PBMCs from blood, taken around 15 days before vaccination. This chain is built from TRBV12-3 or TRBV12-4 and TRBJ2-7, and possibly TRBD1, on 5 matching bases. The DNA sequence follows: TGTGCCAGCAACCAGAAAGGGGTACGCTACGAGCAGTACTTC. Its product reads: CASNQKGVRYEQYF.